This entry lists 9 T cell receptor beta chains sequenced from one sample in a study of blood T cell repertoires in COVID-19. Sequencing was performed with immunoSEQ multiplex PCR; in TCRdb, only in-frame clones are kept and a portion is missing. The table lists more than 150,000 clones, about 85% of them singletons, with 10% to 15% in the top ten. Sequenced sample: peripheral blood. Source of these receptors: a man in his 70s who had recovered from COVID-19.

This chain joins TRBV9 and TRBJ2-1, with D perhaps TRBD2 (6 bases). In germline, CDR1 is SGDLS, CDR2 YYNGEE. V dropped 0 bases and J dropped 0 bases, with 13 bases sitting between them. The CDR3 runs 17 residues. The CDR3 spells CASSVGGGGPSYNEQFF. The CDR3 DNA is TGTGCCAGCAGCGTAGGGGGAGGCGGGCCCTCCTACAATGAGCAGTTCTTC. Together with reference TRBV9 and TRBJ2-1, the CDR3 gives the full variable domain: DSGVTQTPKHLITATGQRVTLRCSPRSGDLSVYWYQQSLDQGLQFLIQYYNGEERAKGNILERFSAQQFPDLHSELNLSSLELGDSALYFCASSVGGGGPSYNEQFFGPGTRLTVL.

The chain joins TRBV4-1 to TRBJ2-1, with TRBD2 identical over 10 bases. V gave up 0 bases and J gave up 7 bases; unmatched junction bases: 9. Per the germline V gene, CDR1 is MGHRA and CDR2 is YSYEKL. The CDR3 runs to 17 residues. The CDR3 loop reads CASSQDLASGRRNEQFF. The CDR3 nucleotides are TGCGCCAGCAGCCAAGATTTGGCTAGCGGGAGAAGGAATGAGCAGTTCTTC.

This chain connects TRBV6-5 to TRBJ1-5, with D maybe TRBD1 (5 bases). The CDR3 contains 12 residues. Germline CDR1 MNHEY, CDR2 SVGAGI. Trimming removed 6 bases from V and 7 bases from J, with 10 bases in between. This CDR3 reads CASRTGLQPQHF. CDR3 DNA sequence: TGTGCCAGCAGGACGGGACTCCAGCCCCAGCATTTT.

The chain couples TRBV30 to TRBJ2-1; D is unresolved. V was clipped by 8 bases and J by 6 bases, with 11 bases between them. CDR3 length: 11 residues. CDR1 is GTSNPN and CDR2 is SVGIG in the germline V gene (reference sequence). CDR3 residues: CAAKNGNEQFF. CDR3 bases: TGTGCCGCTAAAAACGGCAATGAGCAGTTCTTC.

The chain is built from TRBV6-5 and TRBJ2-3; 8 nucleotides match TRBD2. The V gene end was trimmed by 7 bases and the J gene end by 6 bases; junction bases not matched to a gene: 12. The CDR3 contains 15 residues. Germline CDR1 reads MNHEY; CDR2 reads SVGAGI. In DNA, the CDR3 is TGTGCCAGCAAGTCGGCGGGAGGCGGTTTGGATACGCAGTATTTT. Protein: CASKSAGGGLDTQYF.

This clone was seen more than once but under ten times. The chain employs TRBV6-6 and TRBJ1-2; possible D gene TRBD1, 5 bases. V lost 6 bases, J lost 5 bases, and 13 bases lay in between. The CDR3 covers 13 residues. CDR1 MNHNY and CDR2 SVGAGI come from the germline V gene (reference sequence). CDR3 DNA: TGTGCCAGCAGCCAGACGGGACTATATGGCTACACCTTC. Its translation is CASSQTGLYGYTF.

The chain links TRBV5-1 to TRBJ2-7; D is perhaps TRBD2 (5 bases). Germline V gene lookup returns CDR1 SGHRS and CDR2 YFSETQ. The CDR3 is 14 amino acids. V was trimmed by 0 bases and J by 2 bases, leaving 9 bases between them. The CDR3 nucleotides read TGCGCCAGCAGCTTGGAATCGGAGGCCTACGAGCAGTACTTC. Protein product: CASSLESEAYEQYF. Full variable domain (outside the CDR3, taken from reference TRBV5-1 and TRBJ2-7): KAGVTQTPRYLIKTRGQQVTLSCSPISGHRSVSWYQQTPGQGLQFLFEYFSETQRNKGNFPGRFSGRQFSNSRSEMNVSTLELGDSALYLCASSLESEAYEQYFGPGTRLTVT.

The chain couples TRBV21-1 to TRBJ2-7; the D call TRBD1 from the table was never checked on the DNA. TRBV21-1 is reported as a pseudogene. This CDR3 comprises 18 residues. CDR3 region: CASSKGAGTEQVYYEQYF. In DNA form, the CDR3 reads TGTGCCAGCAGCAAAGGGGCCGGGACAGAGCAAGTTTATTACGAGCAGTACTTC.

This chain joins TRBV11-2 and TRBJ2-7; D uncertain. Trimming removed 5 bases at V and 3 bases at J, with 17 bases between. Germline-derived CDR1 and CDR2 are SGHAT and FQNNGV. CDR3 length equals 15 residues. The CDR3 DNA is TGTGCCAGCAGCATTCCGGTGGTACTATACTACGAGCAGTACTTC. Residues: CASSIPVVLYYEQYF.